This T cell receptor beta chain was documented in a study of CD4 T cells in relation to SARS-CoV-2 and coronaviruses. Study-wide points: In roughly two thirds of donors, memory CD4+ clonotypes crossrecognized SARS-CoV-2 and at least one common cold coronavirus spike. Crossreactive clones expanded significantly less to SARS-CoV-2 than monoreactive clones.

This table comes from immunoSEQ multiplex PCR, and its TCRdb copy is limited to in-frame clones, with some not included. The sample lists around 30,000 clones, roughly 82% seen once, with 3.4% in the top ten. Deletions cut 4 bases from V and 4 bases from J, with 24 bases between. In germline, CDR1 is SGHKS, CDR2 YYEKEE (reference sequence). The CDR3 runs to 17 residues. Note on this clone: Its antigen is currently unknown.

Cryopreserved PBMCs were CD4-enriched, then split into naive and memory cells. Sorted naive or memory CD4+ cells met CEF peptides for 9 to 11 days. The receptor was derived from an adult with COVID-19. The chain is built from TRBV5-5 and TRBJ2-7, with TRBD1 as a possible D gene (6 bases). The specimen was memory CD4+ T cells from PBMCs, cultured in vitro. CDR3 loop: CASSPDPNIARGYEQYF. The CDR3 coding sequence is TGTGCCAGCAGCCCCGACCCCAATATTGCCAGGGGATACGAGCAGTACTTC.